The 8 T cell receptor beta chains below all came from one sample that was sequenced in a study of blood T cells in healthy people across ages. PCR was performed a second time for roughly 7 to 12 cycles using a sample-barcoded 5' primer and a J-beta primer mix. One entry per CDR3 protein, called by TCRdb with MiXCR from the 5' RACE reads. The profile shows some 890,000 distinct CDR3 sequences, approximately 32% of them singletons. These data also formed part of another study, on T cells of mothers and their children.

The sequencing sample was made of blood. Receptors were obtained from a woman in her forties in good health.

Only a few counts were recorded for this clonotype. The junction differs from germline at one of its ends, possibly a read error. The chain is built from TRBV20-1 and TRBJ1-2; tentative D call: TRBD1 (5 bases). This CDR3 comprises 12 residues. The germline V gene has CDR1 DFQATT and CDR2 SNEGSKA (reference sequence). The CDR3, as DNA: TGCAGGGCGGGACGCGTCAACTATGGCAACACCTTC. It yields the protein CRAGRVNYGNTF.

The V and J genes are TRBV6-6 and TRBJ2-1; perhaps TRBD2 as D (5 bases). The V and J ends lost 6 bases and 10 bases respectively, with 13 bases between them. In germline, CDR1 is MNHNY, CDR2 SVGAGI (reference sequence). The CDR3 is 12 residues long. The CDR3 DNA sequence: TGTGCCAGCAGCACTGCCTCGGGGGAGCAGTTCTTC. Its protein product is CASSTASGEQFF.

This clonotype was recorded many times. The chain has TRBV4-1 and TRBJ2-4; 10 nucleotides align to TRBD2. In germline, CDR1 is MGHRA, CDR2 YSYEKL. The V and J ends lost 4 bases and 5 bases, in that order; junction bases with no gene match: 5. The CDR3 spans 15 residues. The CDR3, as DNA: TGCGCCAGCAGCCCGAGCGGGGGGGAAGAAAACATTCAGTACTTC. Its protein product is CASSPSGGEENIQYF.

The chain joins TRBV12-3 or TRBV12-4 to TRBJ2-4; possible D gene TRBD2, 6 bases. The CDR3 consists of 15 residues. Between the trimmed V and J ends, which lost 3 bases and 4 bases, there was a span of 13 bases. In nucleotides, the CDR3 is TGTGCCAGCAGTTTTTCTAGCGAAGCAAAAAACATTCAGTACTTC. Translated: CASSFSSEAKNIQYF.

This clonotype was detected only once. At one end, the junction sequence differs from germline, possibly due to a read error. The rearrangement links TRBV2 to TRBJ2-1, with 9 bases identical to TRBD2. The CDR3 runs 15 residues. From germline, CDR1 is SNHLY and CDR2 FYNNEI. The CDR3 bases are TGTGCCAGCGGTGAGGGGCGGGGGGGTACGGATGAGCAGTTCTTC. This codes for CASGEGRGGTDEQFF.

The chain uses TRBV19 and TRBJ1-2, with D hard to call. Between the trimmed V and J ends, which lost 6 bases and 8 bases, there was a span of 19 bases. This CDR3 is built from 14 residues. CDR1 is LNHDA, CDR2 SQIVND, per germline (reference sequence). CDR3 DNA: TGTGCCAGTAGCCCACAAGGACGGACGCGGGGCTACACCTTC. Its translation is CASSPQGRTRGYTF.

Many counts were recorded for this clonotype. CDR3 amino acids: CASSLDGMYEQYF. Written as DNA, the CDR3 is TGCGCCAGCAGCTTGGACGGGATGTACGAGCAGTACTTC. The chain combines TRBV5-1 with TRBJ2-7, with D tentatively TRBD2 (5 bases). This CDR3 comprises 13 residues. CDR1 and CDR2 from the germline V gene are SGHRS and YFSETQ. Trimming stripped 0 bases from V and 4 bases from J, with 8 bases between. Based on the CDR3 plus reference TRBV5-1 and TRBJ2-7, the full variable domain is KAGVTQTPRYLIKTRGQQVTLSCSPISGHRSVSWYQQTPGQGLQFLFEYFSETQRNKGNFPGRFSGRQFSNSRSEMNVSTLELGDSALYLCASSLDGMYEQYFGPGTRLTVT.

This clonotype was observed a few times. The V and J genes are TRBV18 and TRBJ1-2; the D gene is possibly TRBD1 (5 bases). Trimming cost V 7 bases and J 0 bases, with 18 bases left between them. CDR3 size: 16 residues. From germline, CDR1 is KGHSH and CDR2 LQKENI. The CDR3 region is CASFPVSGVSNYGYTF. For the CDR3, the DNA is TGTGCCAGCTTCCCCGTGTCGGGGGTCTCTAACTATGGCTACACCTTC.